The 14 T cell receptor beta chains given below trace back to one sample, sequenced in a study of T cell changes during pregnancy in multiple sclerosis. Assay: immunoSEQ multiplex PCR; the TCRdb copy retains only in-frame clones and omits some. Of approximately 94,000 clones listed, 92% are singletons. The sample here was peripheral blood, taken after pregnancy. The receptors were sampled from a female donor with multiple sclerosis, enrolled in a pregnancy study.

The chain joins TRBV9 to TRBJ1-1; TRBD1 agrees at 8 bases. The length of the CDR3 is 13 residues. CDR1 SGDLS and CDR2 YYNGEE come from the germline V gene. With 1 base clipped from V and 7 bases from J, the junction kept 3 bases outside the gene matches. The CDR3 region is CASSVSGQGEAFF. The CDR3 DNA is TGTGCCAGCAGCGTATCAGGACAGGGTGAAGCTTTCTTT.

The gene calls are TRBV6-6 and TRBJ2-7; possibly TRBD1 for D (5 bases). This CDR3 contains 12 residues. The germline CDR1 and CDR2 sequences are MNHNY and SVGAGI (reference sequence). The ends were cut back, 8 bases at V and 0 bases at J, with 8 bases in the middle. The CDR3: CASLDSSYEQYF. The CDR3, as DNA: TGTGCCAGCCTCGACAGCTCCTACGAGCAGTACTTC.

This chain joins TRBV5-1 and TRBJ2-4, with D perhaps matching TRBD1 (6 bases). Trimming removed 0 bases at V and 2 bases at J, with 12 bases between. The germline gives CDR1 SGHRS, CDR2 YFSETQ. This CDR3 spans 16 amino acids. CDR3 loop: CASSLGWGQTKNIQYF. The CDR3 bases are TGCGCCAGCAGCTTGGGATGGGGGCAGACCAAAAACATTCAGTACTTC.

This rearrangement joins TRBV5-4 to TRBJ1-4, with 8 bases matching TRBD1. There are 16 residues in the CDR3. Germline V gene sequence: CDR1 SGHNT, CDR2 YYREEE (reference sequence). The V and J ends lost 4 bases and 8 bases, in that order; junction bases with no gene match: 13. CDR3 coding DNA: TGTGCCAGCAGCCTTGAGTTTGAGACAGGGGAAGAAAAACTGTTTTTT. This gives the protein CASSLEFETGEEKLFF.

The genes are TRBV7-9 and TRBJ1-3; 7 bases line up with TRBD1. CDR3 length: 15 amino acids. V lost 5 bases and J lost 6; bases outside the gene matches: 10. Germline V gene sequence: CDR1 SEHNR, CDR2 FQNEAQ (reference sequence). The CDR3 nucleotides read TGTGCCAGCAGCAAGGCGACAGGGCGTGCAAACACCATATATTTT. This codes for CASSKATGRANTIYF.

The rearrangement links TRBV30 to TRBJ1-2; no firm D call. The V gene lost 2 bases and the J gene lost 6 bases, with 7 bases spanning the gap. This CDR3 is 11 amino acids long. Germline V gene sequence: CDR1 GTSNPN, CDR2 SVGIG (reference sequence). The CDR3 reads CAWSRGNGYTF. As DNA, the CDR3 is TGTGCCTGGAGTCGGGGAAATGGCTACACCTTC. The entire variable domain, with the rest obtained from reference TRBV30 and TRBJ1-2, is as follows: SQTIHQWPATLVQPVGSPLSLECTVEGTSNPNLYWYRQAAGRGLQLLFYSVGIGQISSEVPQNLSASRPQDRQFILSSKKLLLSDSGFYLCAWSRGNGYTFGSGTRLTVV.

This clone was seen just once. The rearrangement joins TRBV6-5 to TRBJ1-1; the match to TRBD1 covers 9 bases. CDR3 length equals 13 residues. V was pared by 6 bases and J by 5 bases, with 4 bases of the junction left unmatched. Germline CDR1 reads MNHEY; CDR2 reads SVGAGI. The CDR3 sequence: CASRTGGKTEAFF. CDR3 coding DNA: TGTGCCAGCAGAACAGGGGGCAAAACTGAAGCTTTCTTT.

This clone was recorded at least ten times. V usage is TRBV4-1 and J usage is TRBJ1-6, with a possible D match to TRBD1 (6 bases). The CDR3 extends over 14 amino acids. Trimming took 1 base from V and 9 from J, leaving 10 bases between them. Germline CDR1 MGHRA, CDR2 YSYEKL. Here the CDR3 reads CASSQAGGGSPLHF. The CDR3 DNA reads TGCGCCAGCAGCCAAGCGGGAGGGGGTTCACCCCTCCACTTT.

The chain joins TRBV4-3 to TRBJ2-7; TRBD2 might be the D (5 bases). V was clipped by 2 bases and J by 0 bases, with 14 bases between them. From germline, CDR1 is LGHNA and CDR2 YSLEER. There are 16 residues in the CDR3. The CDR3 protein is CASSQWTGTSSYEQYF. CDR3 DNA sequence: TGCGCCAGCAGCCAATGGACTGGAACTAGCTCCTACGAGCAGTACTTC.

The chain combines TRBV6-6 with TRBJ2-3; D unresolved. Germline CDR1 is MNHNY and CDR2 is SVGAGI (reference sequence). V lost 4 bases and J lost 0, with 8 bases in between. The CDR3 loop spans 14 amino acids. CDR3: CASSFGASTDTQYF. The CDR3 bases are TGTGCCAGCAGTTTCGGAGCTAGCACAGATACGCAGTATTTT.

DNA for the CDR3: TGTGCCAGCAGCTTGGGGACAGGCCGTGAATATGGCTACACCTTC. It encodes CASSLGTGREYGYTF. The chain couples TRBV5-6 to TRBJ1-2; 7 bases match TRBD1. CDR1 and CDR2 from the germline V gene are SGHDT and YYEEEE. The ends lost 0 bases at V and 5 bases at J; junction bases unmatched: 7. The CDR3 runs to 15 residues.

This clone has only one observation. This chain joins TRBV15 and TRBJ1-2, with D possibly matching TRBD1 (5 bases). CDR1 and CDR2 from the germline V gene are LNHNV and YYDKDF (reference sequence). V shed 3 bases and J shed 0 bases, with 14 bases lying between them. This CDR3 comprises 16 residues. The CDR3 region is CATSREKLTANYGYTF. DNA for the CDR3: TGTGCCACCAGCAGGGAAAAGTTGACAGCTAACTATGGCTACACCTTC.

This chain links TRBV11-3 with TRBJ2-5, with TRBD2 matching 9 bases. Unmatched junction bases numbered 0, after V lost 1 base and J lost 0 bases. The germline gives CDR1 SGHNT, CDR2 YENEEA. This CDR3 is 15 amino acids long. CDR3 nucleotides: TGTGCCAGCAGCTTAGGACTAGCGGACCAAGAGACCCAGTACTTC. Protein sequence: CASSLGLADQETQYF.

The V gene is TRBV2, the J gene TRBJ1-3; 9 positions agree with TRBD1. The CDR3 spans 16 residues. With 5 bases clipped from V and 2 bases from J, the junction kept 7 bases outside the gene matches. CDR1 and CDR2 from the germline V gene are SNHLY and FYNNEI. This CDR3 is CASSTGTGYPGNTIYF. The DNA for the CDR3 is TGTGCCAGCAGTACCGGGACAGGGTACCCTGGAAACACCATATATTTT.